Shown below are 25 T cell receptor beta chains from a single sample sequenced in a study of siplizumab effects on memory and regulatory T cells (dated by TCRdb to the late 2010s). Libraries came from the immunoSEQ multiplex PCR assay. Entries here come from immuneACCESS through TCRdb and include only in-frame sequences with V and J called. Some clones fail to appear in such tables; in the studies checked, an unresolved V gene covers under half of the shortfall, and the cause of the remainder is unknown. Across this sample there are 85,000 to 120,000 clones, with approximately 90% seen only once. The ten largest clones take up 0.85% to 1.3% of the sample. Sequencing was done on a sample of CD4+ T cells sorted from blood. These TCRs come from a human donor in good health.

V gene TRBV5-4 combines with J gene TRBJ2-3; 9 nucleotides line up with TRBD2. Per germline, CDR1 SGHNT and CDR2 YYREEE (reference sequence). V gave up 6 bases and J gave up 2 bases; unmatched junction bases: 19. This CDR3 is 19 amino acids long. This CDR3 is CASTHIRLAEDRDTDTQYF. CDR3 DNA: TGTGCCAGCACCCACATAAGACTAGCGGAGGACCGAGACACAGATACGCAGTATTTT.

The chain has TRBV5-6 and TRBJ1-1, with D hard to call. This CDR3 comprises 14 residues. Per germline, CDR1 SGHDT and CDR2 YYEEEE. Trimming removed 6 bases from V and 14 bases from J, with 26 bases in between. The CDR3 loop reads CASILFSGQTPLFF. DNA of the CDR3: TGTGCCAGCATTTTGTTCTCTGGGCAGACCCCGCTGTTCTTT.

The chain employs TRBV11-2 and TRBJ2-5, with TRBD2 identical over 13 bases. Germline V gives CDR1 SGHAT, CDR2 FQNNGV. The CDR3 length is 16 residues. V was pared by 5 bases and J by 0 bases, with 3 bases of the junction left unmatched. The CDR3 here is CASSIGTSGDQETQYF. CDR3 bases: TGTGCCAGCAGCATCGGGACTAGCGGGGACCAAGAGACCCAGTACTTC.

CDR3 bases: TGCGCCAGCAGTGAGTCCGCATTAGCGGGAGGGCACAATGAGCAGTTCTTC. This gives the protein CASSESALAGGHNEQFF. V gene TRBV10-2 combines with J gene TRBJ2-1; 11 nucleotides align to TRBD2. This CDR3 is 17 amino acids long. V was clipped by 0 bases and J by 5 bases; unmatched bases: 6. The germline V gene encodes CDR1 WSHSY and CDR2 SAAADI.

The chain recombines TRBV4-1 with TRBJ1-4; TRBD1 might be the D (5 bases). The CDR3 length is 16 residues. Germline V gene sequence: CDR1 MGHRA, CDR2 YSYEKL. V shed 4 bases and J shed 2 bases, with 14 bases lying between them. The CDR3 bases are TGCGCCAGCAGCCTCATACAGGTTTCTACTAATGAAAAACTGTTTTTT. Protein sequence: CASSLIQVSTNEKLFF.

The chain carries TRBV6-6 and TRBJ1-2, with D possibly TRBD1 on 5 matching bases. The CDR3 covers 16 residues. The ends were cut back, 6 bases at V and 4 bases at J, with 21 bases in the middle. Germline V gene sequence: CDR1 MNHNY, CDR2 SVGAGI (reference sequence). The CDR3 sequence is CASSNFRTSNAYGYTF. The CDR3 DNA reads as TGTGCCAGCAGCAACTTTAGGACATCCAACGCCTATGGCTACACCTTC.

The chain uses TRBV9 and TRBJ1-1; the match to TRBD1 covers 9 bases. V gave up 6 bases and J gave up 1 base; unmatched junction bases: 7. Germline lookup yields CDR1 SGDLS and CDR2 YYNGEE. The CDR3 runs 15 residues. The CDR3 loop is CASTRDRAQNTEAFF. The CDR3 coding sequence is TGTGCCAGCACCCGGGACAGGGCTCAGAACACTGAAGCTTTCTTT.

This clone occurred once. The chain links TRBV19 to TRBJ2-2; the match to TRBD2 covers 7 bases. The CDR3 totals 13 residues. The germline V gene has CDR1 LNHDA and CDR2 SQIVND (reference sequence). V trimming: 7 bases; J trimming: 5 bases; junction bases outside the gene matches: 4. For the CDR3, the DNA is TGTGCCAGTAAATTGGGAGGGACCGGGGAGCTGTTTTTT. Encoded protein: CASKLGGTGELFF.

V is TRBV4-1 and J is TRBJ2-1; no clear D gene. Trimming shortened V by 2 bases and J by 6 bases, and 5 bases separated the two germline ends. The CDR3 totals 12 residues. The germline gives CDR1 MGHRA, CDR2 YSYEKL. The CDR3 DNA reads TGCGCCAGCAGCCAAAGCACCAATGAGCAGTTCTTC. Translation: CASSQSTNEQFF.

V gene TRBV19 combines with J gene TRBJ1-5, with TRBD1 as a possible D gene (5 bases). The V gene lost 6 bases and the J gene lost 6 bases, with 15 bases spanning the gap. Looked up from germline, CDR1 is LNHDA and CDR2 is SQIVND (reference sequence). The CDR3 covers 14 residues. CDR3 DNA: TGTGCCAGTAGGACGGAGGGGTCGGGTCAGCCCCAGCATTTT. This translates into CASRTEGSGQPQHF. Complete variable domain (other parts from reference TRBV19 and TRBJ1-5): DGGITQSPKYLFRKEGQNVTLSCEQNLNHDAMYWYRQDPGQGLRLIYYSQIVNDFQKGDIAEGYSVSREKKESFPLTVTSAQKNPTAFYLCASRTEGSGQPQHFGDGTRLSIL.

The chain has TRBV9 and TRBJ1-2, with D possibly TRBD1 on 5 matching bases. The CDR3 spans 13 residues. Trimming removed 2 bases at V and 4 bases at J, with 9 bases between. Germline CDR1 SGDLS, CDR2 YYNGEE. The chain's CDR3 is CASSVDSGYGYTF. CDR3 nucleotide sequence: TGTGCCAGCAGCGTCGACAGTGGCTATGGCTACACCTTC.

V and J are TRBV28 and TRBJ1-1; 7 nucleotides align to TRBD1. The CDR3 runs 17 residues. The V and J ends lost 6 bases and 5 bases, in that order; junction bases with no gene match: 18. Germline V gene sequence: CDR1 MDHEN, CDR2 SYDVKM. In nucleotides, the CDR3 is TGTGCCAGCAGAACCCAGCCCCGACAGGGTCGGAGGACTGAAGCTTTCTTT. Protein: CASRTQPRQGRRTEAFF. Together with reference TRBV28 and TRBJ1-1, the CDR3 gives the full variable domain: DVKVTQSSRYLVKRTGEKVFLECVQDMDHENMFWYRQDPGLGLRLIYFSYDVKMKEKGDIPEGYSVSREKKERFSLILESASTNQTSMYLCASRTQPRQGRRTEAFFGQGTRLTVV.

Here the CDR3 reads CASRGDAGAGETQYF. CDR3 bases: TGTGCCAGCAGAGGGGACGCGGGAGCCGGGGAGACCCAGTACTTC. The gene calls are TRBV7-9 and TRBJ2-5; TRBD2 agrees at 7 bases. The CDR3 length is 15 residues. J gave up 5 bases and V 6 bases, and 12 bases lay outside the gene matches. Germline CDR1 is SEHNR and CDR2 is FQNEAQ (reference sequence).

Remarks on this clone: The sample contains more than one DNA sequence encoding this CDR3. CDR3: CASSSNTGGTEAFF. DNA of the CDR3: TGTGCCAGCTCAAGTAATACAGGGGGCACTGAAGCTTTCTTT. The genes are TRBV18 and TRBJ1-1; 8 bases match TRBD1. V shed 5 bases, J shed 4 bases, and the junction held 6 bases outside the gene matches. This CDR3 spans 14 amino acids. The germline gives CDR1 KGHSH, CDR2 LQKENI.

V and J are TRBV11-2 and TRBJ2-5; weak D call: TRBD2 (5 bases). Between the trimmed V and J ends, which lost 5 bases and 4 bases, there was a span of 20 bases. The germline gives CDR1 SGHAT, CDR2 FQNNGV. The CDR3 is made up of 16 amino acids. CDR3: CASSQVRRLGGETQYF. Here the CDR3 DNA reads TGTGCCAGCAGCCAAGTGCGGAGGCTAGGTGGAGAGACCCAGTACTTC.

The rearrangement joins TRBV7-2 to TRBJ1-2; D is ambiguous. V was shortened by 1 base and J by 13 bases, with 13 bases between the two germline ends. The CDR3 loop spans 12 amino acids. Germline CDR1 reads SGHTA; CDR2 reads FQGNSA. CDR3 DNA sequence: TGTGCCAGCAGCTTAGGGCAGACGGTGGGCACCTTC. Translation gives CASSLGQTVGTF. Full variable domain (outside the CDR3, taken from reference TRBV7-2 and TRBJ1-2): GAGVSQSPSNKVTEKGKDVELRCDPISGHTALYWYRQSLGQGLEFLIYFQGNSAPDKSGLPSDRFSAERTGGSVSTLTIQRTQQEDSAVYLCASSLGQTVGTFGSGTRLTVV.

CDR3 sequence (DNA): TGTGCCAGCAGCCAAGACAGGGGGCGAAAAGGCTACACCTTC. It translates to CASSQDRGRKGYTF. V usage is TRBV14 and J usage is TRBJ1-2, with 8 bases fitting TRBD1. This CDR3 spans 14 amino acids. Germline lookup yields CDR1 SGHDN and CDR2 FVKESK. V trimming: 0 bases; J trimming: 8 bases; junction bases outside the gene matches: 5.

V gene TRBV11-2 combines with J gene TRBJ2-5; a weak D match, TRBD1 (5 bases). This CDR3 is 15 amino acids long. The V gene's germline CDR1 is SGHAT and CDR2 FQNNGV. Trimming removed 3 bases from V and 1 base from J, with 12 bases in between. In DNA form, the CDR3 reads TGTGCCAGCAGCTTGTTTGGGGCCACCCAAGAGACCCAGTACTTC. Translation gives CASSLFGATQETQYF.

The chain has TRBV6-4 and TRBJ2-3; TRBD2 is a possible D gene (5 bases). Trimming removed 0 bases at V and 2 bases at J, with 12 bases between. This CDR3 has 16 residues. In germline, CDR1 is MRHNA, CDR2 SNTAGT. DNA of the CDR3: TGTGCCAGCAGTGACTCGTTTGCGGGCGTCACAGATACGCAGTATTTT. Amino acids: CASSDSFAGVTDTQYF.

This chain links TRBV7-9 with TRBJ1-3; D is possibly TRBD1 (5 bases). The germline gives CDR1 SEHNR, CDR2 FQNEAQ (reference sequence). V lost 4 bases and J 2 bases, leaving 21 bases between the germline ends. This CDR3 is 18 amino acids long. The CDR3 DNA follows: TGTGCCAGCAGCTCCACTACGGGGGACCTGTCCGCTGGAAACACCATATATTTT. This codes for CASSSTTGDLSAGNTIYF.

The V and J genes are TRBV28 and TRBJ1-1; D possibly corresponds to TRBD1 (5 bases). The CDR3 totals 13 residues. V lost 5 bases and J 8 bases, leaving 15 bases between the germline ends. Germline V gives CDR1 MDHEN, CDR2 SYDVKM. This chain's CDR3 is CASSLNWGPEAFF. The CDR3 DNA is TGTGCCAGCAGTCTCAATTGGGGCCCAGAAGCTTTCTTT.

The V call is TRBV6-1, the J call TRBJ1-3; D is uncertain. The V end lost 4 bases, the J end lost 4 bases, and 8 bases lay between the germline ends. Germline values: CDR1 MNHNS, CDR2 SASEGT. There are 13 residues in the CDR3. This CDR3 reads CASSVGRGNTIYF. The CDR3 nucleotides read TGTGCCAGCAGTGTAGGGCGGGGAAACACCATATATTTT.

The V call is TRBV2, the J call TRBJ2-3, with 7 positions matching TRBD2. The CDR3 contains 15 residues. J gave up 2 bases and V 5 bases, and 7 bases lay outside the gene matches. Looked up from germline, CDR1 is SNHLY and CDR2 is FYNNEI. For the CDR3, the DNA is TGTGCCAGCAGTACGGGACTATCGCCCACAGATACGCAGTATTTT. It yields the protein CASSTGLSPTDTQYF.

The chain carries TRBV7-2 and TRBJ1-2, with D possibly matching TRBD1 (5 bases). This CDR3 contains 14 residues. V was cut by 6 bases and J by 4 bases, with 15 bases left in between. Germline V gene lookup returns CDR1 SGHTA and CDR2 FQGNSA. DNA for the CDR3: TGTGCCAGCAGACCCCCCACCGGGGGCTATGGCTACACCTTC. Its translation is CASRPPTGGYGYTF.

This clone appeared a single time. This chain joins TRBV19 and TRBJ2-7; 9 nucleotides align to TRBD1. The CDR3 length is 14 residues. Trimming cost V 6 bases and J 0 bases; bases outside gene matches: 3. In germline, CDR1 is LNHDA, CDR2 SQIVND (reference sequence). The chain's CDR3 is CASSGQGYSYEQYF. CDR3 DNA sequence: TGTGCCAGTAGCGGACAGGGGTACTCCTACGAGCAGTACTTC.